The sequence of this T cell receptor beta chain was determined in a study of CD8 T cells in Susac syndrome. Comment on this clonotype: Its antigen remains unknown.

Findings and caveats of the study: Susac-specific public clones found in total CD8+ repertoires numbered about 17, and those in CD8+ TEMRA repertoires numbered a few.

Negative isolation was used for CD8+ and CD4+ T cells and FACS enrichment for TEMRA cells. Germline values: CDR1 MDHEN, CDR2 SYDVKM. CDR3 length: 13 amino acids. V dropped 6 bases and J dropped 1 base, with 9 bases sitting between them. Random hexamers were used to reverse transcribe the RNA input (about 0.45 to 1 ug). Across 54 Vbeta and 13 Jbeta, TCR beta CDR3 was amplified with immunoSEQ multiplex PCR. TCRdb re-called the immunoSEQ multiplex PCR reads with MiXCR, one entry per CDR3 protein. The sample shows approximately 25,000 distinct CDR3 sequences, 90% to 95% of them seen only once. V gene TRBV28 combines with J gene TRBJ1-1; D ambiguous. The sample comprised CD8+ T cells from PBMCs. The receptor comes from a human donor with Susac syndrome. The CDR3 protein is CASRWTENTEAFF. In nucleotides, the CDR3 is TGTGCCAGCAGATGGACGGAGAACACTGAAGCTTTCTTT.